These 5 T cell receptor beta chains originate from one sample sequenced in a study of T-cell memory formation after mild COVID-19. TCRdb re-derived calls from the 5' RACE reads in MiXCR, one entry per CDR3 protein. The data hold 350,000 or so distinct CDR3 sequences, with 20% to 25% observed a single time. The sample comprised PBMCs or a T cell subset sorted from them (not recorded which). Source of these receptors: a man between 18 and 35 years old who had mild COVID-19 (a few samples of this study predate the infection). Cell type and time point are not known.

V is TRBV5-1 and J is TRBJ2-3; 7 bases match TRBD1. CDR3 size: 16 residues. Per the germline V gene, CDR1 is SGHRS and CDR2 is YFSETQ. V shed 5 bases and J 4 bases; nucleotides not matched to a gene: 13. DNA of the CDR3: TGCGCCAGCAGAACCGACAGGGATTTATGGGCAGATACGCAGTATTTT. This gives the protein CASRTDRDLWADTQYF. Supplemented by reference TRBV5-1 and TRBJ2-3, the full variable domain reads KAGVTQTPRYLIKTRGQQVTLSCSPISGHRSVSWYQQTPGQGLQFLFEYFSETQRNKGNFPGRFSGRQFSNSRSEMNVSTLELGDSALYLCASRTDRDLWADTQYFGPGTRLTVL.

The chain joins TRBV6-6 to TRBJ1-5; a weak D match, TRBD1 (6 bases). Germline-derived CDR1 and CDR2 are MNHNY and SVGAGI (reference sequence). CDR3 length: 14 residues. The V end lost 6 bases, the J end lost 5 bases, and 14 bases lay between the germline ends. CDR3 DNA sequence: TGTGCCAGCAGGGTACAGGGAGACCATCAGCCCCAGCATTTT. Translated, it gives CASRVQGDHQPQHF.

By share of the sample, this clonotype is medium-sized. The rearrangement links TRBV6-4 to TRBJ2-1; 10 positions agree with TRBD2. CDR1 MRHNA and CDR2 SNTAGT come from the germline V gene. This CDR3 region has 15 residues. J was trimmed by 2 bases and V by 4 bases; bases with no gene match: 2. The CDR3 sequence is CASSGTSGTYNEQFF. CDR3 in DNA: TGTGCCAGCAGTGGGACTAGCGGAACCTACAATGAGCAGTTCTTC.

This clonotype was seen only a few times. CDR3 DNA: TGTGCCAGCAGCCCACTGGGGACAGGGGAAACCCAGTACTTC. It is translated as CASSPLGTGETQYF. The chain employs TRBV28 and TRBJ2-5; TRBD1 matches at 10 bases. Germline CDR1 and CDR2: MDHEN and SYDVKM. The junction had 9 bases not matched to a gene; V was cut back by 6 bases and J by 8 bases. CDR3 length: 14 amino acids.

This clonotype has just a few counts. The chain couples TRBV6-5 to TRBJ2-5, with 12 bases fitting TRBD1. Trimming at V came to 8 bases and at J to 4 bases, leaving 5 bases not matched to a gene. The length of the CDR3 is 14 residues. Germline V gene lookup returns CDR1 MNHEY and CDR2 SVGAGI. The CDR3 here is CASGGQGAPETQYF. The CDR3 DNA reads as TGTGCCAGCGGGGGACAGGGGGCGCCAGAGACCCAGTACTTC.